Listed below are T cell receptor beta chains from one sample, sequenced in a study of T-cell reconstitution after alpha-beta-depleted transplantation in children. TCRdb analysed the PCR reads with MiXCR anew, one entry per CDR3 protein. The sample lists nearly 550,000 distinct CDR3 sequences, around 20% occurring once. The material sequenced was PBMCs from the stem cell graft donor, taken from the stem cell graft. These receptors came from a human donor who donated a stem cell graft to a child with acute lymphoblastic leukemia. CDR3s include the opening cysteine and the closing phenylalanine or tryptophan. D genes are given only for firm matches. Where a row states a size, it is once, few, many or the class of an expanded clone; other rows omit it.

d_gene	j_gene	abundance	v_gene	len	CDR3nt	CDR3aa
TRBD2	TRBJ2-1	.	TRBV30	18	TGTGCCTGGAGTGGTATTGCGGGAGCGTATGACTCCTACAATGAGCAGTTCTTC	CAWSGIAGAYDSYNEQFF
TRBD2	TRBJ2-2	many	TRBV5-1	16	TGCGCCAGCAGCTTGGAGGCTAGCGGAAACACCGGGGAGCTGTTTTTT	CASSLEASGNTGELFF
.	TRBJ1-4	few	TRBV18	18	TGTGCCAGCTCACCTAGGAAGTCAGGTGAGGGGAAGAATGAAAAACTGTTTTTT	CASSPRKSGEGKNEKLFF
TRBD1	TRBJ2-1	.	TRBV5-6	16	TGTGCCAGCAGTCTGACAGGGGGCCTCTCCTACAATGAGCAGTTCTTC	CASSLTGGLSYNEQFF
TRBD1	TRBJ1-2	.	TRBV6-1	13	TGTGCCAGCAGTGAAGGGGACAGGCGTGGCTACACCTTC	CASSEGDRRGYTF
.	TRBJ2-1	once	TRBV5-1	17	TGCGCCAGCAGCTTGGCCCCAATAGCGGCCACCTACAATGAGCAGTTCTTC	CASSLAPIAATYNEQFF
.	TRBJ2-2	.	TRBV7-6	14	TGTGCCAGCAGCCCTCCCCCTGTGGGCGGGGAGCTGTTTTTT	CASSPPPVGGELFF
.	TRBJ2-7	.	TRBV18	14	TGTGCCAGCTCAGACGGGCCAGGGCCCTACGAGCAGTACTTC	CASSDGPGPYEQYF
.	TRBJ1-5	.	TRBV27	16	TGTGCCAGCAGCCCCGACAGGTACCTTAGCAATCAGCCCCAGCATTTT	CASSPDRYLSNQPQHF
.	TRBJ2-7	few	TRBV3-1	16	TGTGCCAGCAGCCAAGTCCCGGAGGGGGCGCGTTACGAGCAGTACTTC	CASSQVPEGARYEQYF
.	TRBJ1-6	many	TRBV20-1	15	TGCAGTGCTAGAGATCTGGAGGGGGATAATTCACCCCTCCACTTT	CSARDLEGDNSPLHF
.	TRBJ1-1	many	TRBV7-9	15	TGTGCCAGCAGCCCCATCGGGGGATGGGACACTGAAGCTTTCTTT	CASSPIGGWDTEAFF
.	TRBJ2-1	.	TRBV18	16	TGTGCCAGCTCACCAAGTATAGCAAGCTCCTACAATGAGCAGTTCTTC	CASSPSIASSYNEQFF
TRBD1	TRBJ2-1	.	TRBV12-3/TRBV12-4	17	TGTGCCAGCAGTTTATTCGCGGGACAGGGGGCGAACAATGAGCAGTTCTTC	CASSLFAGQGANNEQFF
TRBD2	TRBJ2-1	many	TRBV7-6	15	TGTGCCAGCAGCTTAACCCTAGCGGGTTACAATGAGCAGTTCTTC	CASSLTLAGYNEQFF
TRBD1	TRBJ2-1	.	TRBV7-8	14	TGTGCCAGCAGCCACAGGGGTGGAGGATATGAGCAGTTCTTC	CASSHRGGGYEQFF
TRBD1	TRBJ2-7	few	TRBV27	13	TGTGCCAGCAGTATACAGGGGGGATACGAGCAGTACTTC	CASSIQGGYEQYF
.	TRBJ2-5	.	TRBV5-1	13	TGCGCCAGCAGCTTGCAGTTAGAAGAGACCCAGTACTTC	CASSLQLEETQYF
.	TRBJ2-3	few	TRBV29-1	12	TGCAGCGTTGAAGTAACCGTAGATACGCAGTATTTT	CSVEVTVDTQYF
.	TRBJ1-1	few	TRBV12-3/TRBV12-4	14	TGTGCCAGCAGAGCGCAGACTTTGAACACTGAAGCTTTCTTT	CASRAQTLNTEAFF
.	TRBJ2-7	.	TRBV5-1	14	TGCGCCAGCAGCTTGGTAGCGGCTGACTACGAGCAGTACTTC	CASSLVAADYEQYF
.	TRBJ2-5	few	TRBV29-1	11	TGCAGCGTTGGGGGCATGAAGACCCAGTACTTC	CSVGGMKTQYF
.	TRBJ2-1	.	TRBV7-8	13	TGTGCCAGCAGCTTAGTGGTCCCAACCTCCCCGTTCTTC	CASSLVVPTSPFF
.	TRBJ2-3	many	TRBV5-1	14	TGCGCCAGCAGCTTGGACTCTAGCACAGATACGCAGTATTTT	CASSLDSSTDTQYF
.	TRBJ1-6	few	TRBV12-3/TRBV12-4	11	TGTGCCAGCAGCCGGGATTCACCCCTCCACTTT	CASSRDSPLHF
.	TRBJ2-4	many	TRBV4-1	14	TGCGCCAGCAGCCACGGACCGAGCAAAAACATTCAGTACTTC	CASSHGPSKNIQYF
.	TRBJ1-1	few	TRBV6-5	14	TGTGCCAGCAGTTACGCCCAGCAGAACACTGAAGCTTTCTTT	CASSYAQQNTEAFF
.	TRBJ2-1	.	TRBV24-1	15	TGTGCCACCAGTGATTTAGCTAGCTCCTACAATGAGCAGTTCTTC	CATSDLASSYNEQFF